The rows below give T cell receptor beta chains drawn from one sample of a study of T cells in Graves' hyperthyroidism and ophthalmopathy. TCRdb used MiXCR to reprocess the multiplex PCR reads, holding one entry per CDR3 protein. The sample has approximately 510,000 distinct CDR3 sequences, less than 25% seen once. Specimen: blood. The receptor source for this set is a man between 18 and 35 years old with Graves' hyperthyroidism. Each CDR3 is given with its conserved first and last residue. The order of the fields is clone size, J gene, V gene, D gene, CDR3 DNA, CDR3 protein. D genes are given only for firm matches. Clone size appears in some rows only: once, few, many, or a class for an expanded clone.

size: many
J: TRBJ1-1
V: TRBV28
D: .
DNA: TGTGCCAGCAGTTACCTAGGGACCGGGGGAACTGAAGCTTTCTTT
CDR3: CASSYLGTGGTEAFF

size: few
J: TRBJ1-2
V: TRBV6-2/TRBV6-3
D: .
DNA: TGTGCCAGCAGTACCCCTATGGGGGGTCTCGACTATGGCTACACCTTC
CDR3: CASSTPMGGLDYGYTF

size: many
J: TRBJ2-7
V: TRBV2
D: TRBD1
DNA: TGTGCCAGCGCTGGACAGGTTAACGAGCAGTACTTC
CDR3: CASAGQVNEQYF

size: many
J: TRBJ2-7
V: TRBV28
D: .
DNA: TGTGCCAGCAGTGGCCGCCGTCCATACGAGCAGTACTTC
CDR3: CASSGRRPYEQYF

size: many
J: TRBJ2-7
V: TRBV18
D: TRBD1
DNA: TGTGCCAGCTCACCACGTAGGGACAGAACCTACGAGCAGTACTTC
CDR3: CASSPRRDRTYEQYF

size: many
J: TRBJ2-7
V: TRBV12-3/TRBV12-4
D: TRBD1
DNA: TGTGCCAGCAGTTTAGGGACAGGGGCAGCCTACGAGCAGTACTTC
CDR3: CASSLGTGAAYEQYF

size: .
J: TRBJ1-2
V: TRBV5-1
D: TRBD1
DNA: TGCGCCAGCAGGCAGGACGGGACAGTGCTAATCTATGGCTACACCTTC
CDR3: CASRQDGTVLIYGYTF

size: many
J: TRBJ1-2
V: TRBV7-2
D: .
DNA: TGTGCCAGCAGCTTAGGCCGGTGGGCAGCTAATGGGGGTGGCTACACCTTC
CDR3: CASSLGRWAANGGGYTF

size: many
J: TRBJ2-5
V: TRBV7-9
D: .
DNA: TGTGCCAGCAGCTTAGCCCCGGACCGAGAGACCCAGTACTTC
CDR3: CASSLAPDRETQYF

size: few
J: TRBJ1-2
V: TRBV28
D: .
DNA: TGTGCCAGCAGTTTAAAAACCTATGGCTACACCTTC
CDR3: CASSLKTYGYTF

size: .
J: TRBJ2-7
V: TRBV5-1
D: .
DNA: TGCGCCAGCAGCTTTCAGGGGATCCTCTACGAGCAGTACTTC
CDR3: CASSFQGILYEQYF

size: .
J: TRBJ1-2
V: TRBV6-1
D: .
DNA: TGTGCCAGCAGTGAGTGGCAGGGTCCTAACTATGGCTACACCTTC
CDR3: CASSEWQGPNYGYTF

size: .
J: TRBJ1-2
V: TRBV28
D: .
DNA: TGTGCCAGCAGGCAGCAGGAGGAGTATGGCTACACCTTC
CDR3: CASRQQEEYGYTF

size: many
J: TRBJ2-5
V: TRBV6-1
D: .
DNA: TGTGCCAGCAGTGCCACCATATGGGAAAGCGAGACCCAGTACTTC
CDR3: CASSATIWESETQYF

size: few
J: TRBJ1-1
V: TRBV3-1
D: .
DNA: TGTGCCAGCAGCCAAGGTGTCAGGAACACTGAAGCTTTCTTT
CDR3: CASSQGVRNTEAFF

size: many
J: TRBJ1-2
V: TRBV6-1
D: .
DNA: TGTGCCAGCATGGGTCCGGGACGAGGCTATGGCTACACCTTC
CDR3: CASMGPGRGYGYTF

size: many
J: TRBJ1-5
V: TRBV28
D: TRBD1
DNA: TGTGCCAGCAGTTTAGGCGGGACAGGGCATCAGCCCCAGCATTTT
CDR3: CASSLGGTGHQPQHF

size: few
J: TRBJ2-7
V: TRBV7-3
D: .
DNA: TGTGCCAGCAGCTACTCGGCGGGACAGCTAAGCGGTGAGCAGTACTTC
CDR3: CASSYSAGQLSGEQYF

size: many
J: TRBJ1-1
V: TRBV6-5
D: .
DNA: TGTGCCAGCAGTTACTCAACGCGAGGGAACACTGAAGCTTTCTTT
CDR3: CASSYSTRGNTEAFF

size: many
J: TRBJ1-1
V: TRBV15
D: .
DNA: TGTGCCACCAGCAGCTATCTACAGATTGAAGCTTTCTTT
CDR3: CATSSYLQIEAFF

size: many
J: TRBJ2-7
V: TRBV6-5
D: .
DNA: TGTGCCAGCAGTTACAATGCGGCCCCTTTTGGCTACGAGCAGTACTTC
CDR3: CASSYNAAPFGYEQYF

size: few
J: TRBJ2-2
V: TRBV9
D: .
DNA: TGTGCCAGCAGCCCTCTGAGGGGGACCGGGGAGCTGTTTTTT
CDR3: CASSPLRGTGELFF

size: many
J: TRBJ2-7
V: TRBV28
D: .
DNA: TGTGCCAGCAACCTCGGAGACACACAACAATACGAGCAGTACTTC
CDR3: CASNLGDTQQYEQYF

size: .
J: TRBJ1-2
V: TRBV6-1
D: TRBD1
DNA: TGTGCCAGCTACGTAGGGGGCAGGGTGGCCGTAACTTCTGGCTACACCTTC
CDR3: CASYVGGRVAVTSGYTF

size: many
J: TRBJ1-2
V: TRBV20-1
D: .
DNA: TGCAGTGCTTACTATGGCTACACCTTC
CDR3: CSAYYGYTF

size: once
J: TRBJ2-7
V: TRBV12-5
D: .
DNA: TGTGCTAGTGGTTTGGTAACAGTCGGGTACGAGCAGTACTTC
CDR3: CASGLVTVGYEQYF

size: .
J: TRBJ2-2
V: TRBV10-2
D: .
DNA: TGCGCCAGCAGTGAAGGTGTTTTGACCGGGGAGCTGTTTTTT
CDR3: CASSEGVLTGELFF

size: many
J: TRBJ1-1
V: TRBV11-2
D: .
DNA: TGTGCCAGCAGCTTAGAGGTCAGTGAAGCTTTCTTT
CDR3: CASSLEVSEAFF

size: .
J: TRBJ1-1
V: TRBV20-1
D: .
DNA: TGCAGTGCTAGAGGCCCTTCACAAGGGCAGGCTTTCTTT
CDR3: CSARGPSQGQAFF

size: few
J: TRBJ1-1
V: TRBV5-1
D: TRBD1
DNA: TGCGCCAGCAGCTTCGGGGACAGGGCCGGTCTTGACACTGAAGCTTTCTTT
CDR3: CASSFGDRAGLDTEAFF

size: many
J: TRBJ1-5
V: TRBV5-5
D: .
DNA: TGTGCCAGCACCAACACCCTCACGGGAAATCAGCCCCAGCATTTT
CDR3: CASTNTLTGNQPQHF

size: many
J: TRBJ2-5
V: TRBV28
D: TRBD1
DNA: TGTGCCAGCAGTTCTTTTCCCGGGACAGGTGATCAAGAGACCCAGTACTTC
CDR3: CASSSFPGTGDQETQYF

size: .
J: TRBJ2-2
V: TRBV5-1
D: TRBD2
DNA: TGCGCCAGCAGCGCTAGCGGAGTCCGGGAGCTGTTTTTT
CDR3: CASSASGVRELFF

size: .
J: TRBJ1-2
V: TRBV20-1
D: .
DNA: TGCAGTGCTATTCCGGGCATAAGCGGCTACACCTTC
CDR3: CSAIPGISGYTF

size: .
J: TRBJ2-2
V: TRBV6-5
D: TRBD2
DNA: TGTGCCAGCAGTTACTCTGGCGGGAGGGCCCCCCCCGGGGAGCTGTTTTTT
CDR3: CASSYSGGRAPPGELFF

size: many
J: TRBJ2-7
V: TRBV9
D: TRBD1
DNA: TGTGCCAGCAGCCCGGAGGGACAGGGGATCGGTGGCTACGAGCAGTACTTC
CDR3: CASSPEGQGIGGYEQYF

size: .
J: TRBJ2-2
V: TRBV6-5
D: .
DNA: TGTGCCAGCAGTCACAGGGTACCCGGGGGGGAGCTGTTTTTT
CDR3: CASSHRVPGGELFF

size: many
J: TRBJ2-4
V: TRBV6-1
D: TRBD1
DNA: TGTGCCAGCAGTAACGGGGACAGACAGTACTTC
CDR3: CASSNGDRQYF

size: few
J: TRBJ1-5
V: TRBV20-1
D: TRBD1
DNA: TGCAGTGCTAGCCCCACCGGAGGGCAGGGGGCTATCGATCAGCCCCAGCATTTT
CDR3: CSASPTGGQGAIDQPQHF

size: few
J: TRBJ2-7
V: TRBV20-1
D: .
DNA: TGCAGTGCCACGACCGGAACCGGTTCCTACGAGCAGTACTTC
CDR3: CSATTGTGSYEQYF

size: few
J: TRBJ1-5
V: TRBV30
D: .
DNA: TGTGCCTGGAGTGGTTTTGGTCGCAATCAGCCCCAGCATTTT
CDR3: CAWSGFGRNQPQHF

size: many
J: TRBJ1-5
V: TRBV7-2
D: .
DNA: TGTGCCAGCAGCTTAAGCCAGGGCTCGTATCAGCCCCAGCATTTT
CDR3: CASSLSQGSYQPQHF